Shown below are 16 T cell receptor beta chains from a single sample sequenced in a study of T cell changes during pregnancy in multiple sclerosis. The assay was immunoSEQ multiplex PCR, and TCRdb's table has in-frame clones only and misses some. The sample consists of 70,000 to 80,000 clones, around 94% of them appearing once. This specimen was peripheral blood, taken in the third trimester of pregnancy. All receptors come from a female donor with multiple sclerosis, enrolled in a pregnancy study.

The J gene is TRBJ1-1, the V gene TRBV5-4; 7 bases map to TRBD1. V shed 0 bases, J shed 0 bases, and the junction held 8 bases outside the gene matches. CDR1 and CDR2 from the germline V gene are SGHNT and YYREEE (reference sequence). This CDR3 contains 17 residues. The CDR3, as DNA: TGTGCCAGCAGCTTGGGGCAGGGGGGAATCATGAACACTGAAGCTTTCTTT. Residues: CASSLGQGGIMNTEAFF.

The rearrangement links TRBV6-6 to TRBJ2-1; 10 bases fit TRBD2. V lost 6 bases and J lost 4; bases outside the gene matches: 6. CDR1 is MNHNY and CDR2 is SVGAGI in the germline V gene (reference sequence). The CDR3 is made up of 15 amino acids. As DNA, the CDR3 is TGTGCCAGCAGAAAGGAGCGGGGGGGTTACAATGAGCAGTTCTTC. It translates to CASRKERGGYNEQFF.

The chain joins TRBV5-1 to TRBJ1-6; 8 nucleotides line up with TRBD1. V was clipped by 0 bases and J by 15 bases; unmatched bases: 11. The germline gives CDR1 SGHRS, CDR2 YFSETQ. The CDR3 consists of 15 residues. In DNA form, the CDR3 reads TGCGCCAGCAGCTTGGACCCAGGACAGGGCCTTGGCCTCCACTTT. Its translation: CASSLDPGQGLGLHF.

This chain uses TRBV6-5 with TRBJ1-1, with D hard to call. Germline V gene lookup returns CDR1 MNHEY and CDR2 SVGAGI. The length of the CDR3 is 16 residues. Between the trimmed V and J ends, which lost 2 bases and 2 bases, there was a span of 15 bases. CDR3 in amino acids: CASSYPRAAGNTEAFF. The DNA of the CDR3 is TGTGCCAGCAGTTACCCAAGAGCGGCGGGAAACACTGAAGCTTTCTTT.

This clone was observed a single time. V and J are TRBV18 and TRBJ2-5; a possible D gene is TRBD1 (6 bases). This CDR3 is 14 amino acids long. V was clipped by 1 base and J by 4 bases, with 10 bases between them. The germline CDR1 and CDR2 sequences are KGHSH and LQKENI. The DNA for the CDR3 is TGTGCCAGCTCACCACAGGCAGGGGTAGAGACCCAGTACTTC. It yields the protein CASSPQAGVETQYF.

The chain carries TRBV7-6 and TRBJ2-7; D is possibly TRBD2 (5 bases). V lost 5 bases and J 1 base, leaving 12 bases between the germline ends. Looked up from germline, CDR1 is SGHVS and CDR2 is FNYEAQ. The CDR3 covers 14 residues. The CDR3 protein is CASSPQTGSYEQYF. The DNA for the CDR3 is TGTGCCAGCAGCCCTCAGACGGGATCCTACGAGCAGTACTTC.

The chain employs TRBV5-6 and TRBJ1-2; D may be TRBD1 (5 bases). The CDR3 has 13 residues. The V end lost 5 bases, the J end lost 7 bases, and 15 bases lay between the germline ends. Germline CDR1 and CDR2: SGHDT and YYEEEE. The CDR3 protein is CASRETDFRGYTF. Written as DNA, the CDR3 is TGTGCCAGCAGAGAGACAGACTTTCGTGGCTACACCTTC.

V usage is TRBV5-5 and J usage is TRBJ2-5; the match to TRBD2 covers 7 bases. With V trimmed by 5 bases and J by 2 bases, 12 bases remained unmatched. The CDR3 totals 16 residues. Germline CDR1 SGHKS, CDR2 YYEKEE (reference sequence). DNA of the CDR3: TGTGCCAGCAGTCCAAGGTCGACTAGCTTACAAGAGACCCAGTACTTC. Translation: CASSPRSTSLQETQYF.

The CDR3 bases are TGTGCCAGCAGTTTGGGTCGGGGGACTAGCTCCGAGCAGTACTTC. It yields the protein CASSLGRGTSSEQYF. V gene TRBV27 combines with J gene TRBJ2-7, with 9 bases fitting TRBD2. Looked up from germline, CDR1 is MNHEY and CDR2 is SMNVEV (reference sequence). Trimming at V came to 3 bases and at J to 6 bases, leaving 9 bases not matched to a gene. CDR3 size: 15 residues.

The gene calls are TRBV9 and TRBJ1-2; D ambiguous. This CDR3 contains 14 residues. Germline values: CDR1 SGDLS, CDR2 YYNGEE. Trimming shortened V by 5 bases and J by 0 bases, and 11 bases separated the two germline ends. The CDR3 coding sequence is TGTGCCAGCAGTCCCAGGCCAGCTAACTATGGCTACACCTTC. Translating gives CASSPRPANYGYTF. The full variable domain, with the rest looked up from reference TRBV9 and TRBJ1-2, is DSGVTQTPKHLITATGQRVTLRCSPRSGDLSVYWYQQSLDQGLQFLIQYYNGEERAKGNILERFSAQQFPDLHSELNLSSLELGDSALYFCASSPRPANYGYTFGSGTRLTVV.

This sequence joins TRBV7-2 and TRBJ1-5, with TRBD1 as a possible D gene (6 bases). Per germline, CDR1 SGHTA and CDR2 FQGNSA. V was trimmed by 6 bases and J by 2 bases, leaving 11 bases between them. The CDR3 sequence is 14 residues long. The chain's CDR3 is CASRQGSGNQPQHF. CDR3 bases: TGTGCCAGCAGACAGGGATCGGGCAATCAGCCCCAGCATTTT.

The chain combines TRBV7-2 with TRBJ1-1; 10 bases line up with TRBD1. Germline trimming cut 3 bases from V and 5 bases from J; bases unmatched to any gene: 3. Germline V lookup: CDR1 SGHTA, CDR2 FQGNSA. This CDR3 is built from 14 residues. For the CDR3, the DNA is TGTGCCAGCAGCTTCCGGGACAGGGGTACTGAAGCTTTCTTT. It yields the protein CASSFRDRGTEAFF.

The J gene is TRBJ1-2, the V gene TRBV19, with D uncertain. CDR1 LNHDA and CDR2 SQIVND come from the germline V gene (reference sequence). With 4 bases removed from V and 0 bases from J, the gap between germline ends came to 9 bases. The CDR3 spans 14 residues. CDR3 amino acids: CASSTEVANYGYTF. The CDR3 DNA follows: TGTGCCAGTAGTACCGAGGTAGCTAACTATGGCTACACCTTC.

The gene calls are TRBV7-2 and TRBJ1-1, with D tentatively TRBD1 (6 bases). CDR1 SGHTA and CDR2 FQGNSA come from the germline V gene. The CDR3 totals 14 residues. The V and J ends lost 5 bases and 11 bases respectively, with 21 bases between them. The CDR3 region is CASSKKDILRGAFF. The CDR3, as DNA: TGTGCCAGCAGCAAAAAGGATATCCTGAGGGGGGCTTTCTTT.

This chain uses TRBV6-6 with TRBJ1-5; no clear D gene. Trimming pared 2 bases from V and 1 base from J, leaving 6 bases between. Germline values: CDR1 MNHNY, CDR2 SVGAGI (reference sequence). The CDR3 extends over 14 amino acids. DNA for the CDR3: TGTGCCAGCAGTTACCCAGGCAGCAATCAGCCCCAGCATTTT. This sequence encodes CASSYPGSNQPQHF.

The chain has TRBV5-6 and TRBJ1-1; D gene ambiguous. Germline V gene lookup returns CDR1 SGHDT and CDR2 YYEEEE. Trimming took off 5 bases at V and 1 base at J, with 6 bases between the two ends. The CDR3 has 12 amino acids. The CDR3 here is CASSLQNTEAFF. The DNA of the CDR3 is TGTGCCAGCAGTTTACAGAACACTGAAGCTTTCTTT.